This TCR beta chain was captured by sequencing in a study of identical twins. Unmatched junction bases numbered 15, after V lost 3 bases and J lost 1 base. Germline V gene data show CDR1 as DFQATT and CDR2 as SNEGSKA (reference sequence). The CDR3 is 18 residues long. This clonotype appeared a few times. Its antigen is unknown. Addition of a universal primer site occurred through template switching, and cDNA carried unique molecular identifiers. TCRdb called the 5' RACE reads again in MiXCR, with one record for every CDR3 protein. The repertoire holds about 520,000 distinct CDR3 sequences, with about 20% as singletons. Donors uniformly comprised healthy Caucasians. Study-wide results and limits: Abundant beta clonotypes from cord blood had fewer insertions, unlike memory repertoires, which showed none.

The same sample was also studied in work on T cells expressing NK-cell markers. From that paper: Sequencing covered eight donors, seven HCMV-seropositive and one seronegative.

The sample was CD4+ T cells sorted from blood. The chain is built from TRBV20-1 and TRBJ1-1; 9 nucleotides align to TRBD1. The sequence derives from a young woman in good health. The CDR3: CSASLTGGVARGNTEAFF. The CDR3 DNA reads TGCAGTGCTAGCTTAACAGGGGGCGTTGCGAGAGGGAACACTGAAGCTTTCTTT.